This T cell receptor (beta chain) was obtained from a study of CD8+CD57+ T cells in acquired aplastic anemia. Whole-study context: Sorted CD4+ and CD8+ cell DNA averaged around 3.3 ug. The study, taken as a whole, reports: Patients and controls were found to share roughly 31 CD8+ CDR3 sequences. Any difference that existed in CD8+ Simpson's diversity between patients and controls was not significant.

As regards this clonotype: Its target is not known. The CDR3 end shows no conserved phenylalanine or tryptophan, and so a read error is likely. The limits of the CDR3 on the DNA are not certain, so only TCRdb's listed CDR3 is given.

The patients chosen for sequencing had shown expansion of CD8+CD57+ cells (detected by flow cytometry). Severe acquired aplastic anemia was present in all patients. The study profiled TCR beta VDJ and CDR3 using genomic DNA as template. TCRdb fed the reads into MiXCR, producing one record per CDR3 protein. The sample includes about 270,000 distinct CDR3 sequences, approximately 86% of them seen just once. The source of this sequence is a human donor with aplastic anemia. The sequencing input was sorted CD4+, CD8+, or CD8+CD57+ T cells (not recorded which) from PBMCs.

The chain's CDR3 is CASSLGAGRKDTQ. The J gene is TRBJ1-2, the V gene TRBV7-3. CDR1 SGHTA and CDR2 FQGTGA come from the germline V gene. The CDR3 sequence runs 13 residues, both termini included.